This section outlines one T cell receptor beta chain sequence together with its context. The method was immunoSEQ multiplex PCR; TCRdb's version includes in-frame clones alone and lacks a portion of them. The sample records about 50,000 clones, about 93% being singletons. Germline CDR1 reads MNHEY; CDR2 reads SVGAGI. CDR3 size: 13 residues. The V end was cut by 6 bases, the J end by 1 base, with 9 bases between. These data come from a study of control samples from healthy donors and cancer patients. The chain joins TRBV6-5 to TRBJ1-1, with D uncertain. This clonotype was sampled from a man younger than 45 in good health. The source material was blood. CDR3 coding DNA: TGTGCCAGCAGCACCGTTGGGAACACTGAAGCTTTCTTT. As protein: CASSTVGNTEAFF.